This T cell receptor beta chain was sequenced in a study of blood T cell repertoires in COVID-19. The CDR3 contains 13 residues. The V gene lost 7 bases and the J gene lost 8 bases, with 14 bases spanning the gap. Germline V gives CDR1 LNHDA, CDR2 SQIVND (reference sequence). Per the study methods: Estimation of nucleated cell counts was performed using reference gene primer amplification. This table comes from immunoSEQ multiplex PCR, and its TCRdb copy is limited to in-frame clones, with some not included. V, J and clone size are those of that table, while D and trimming were read from the DNA. Among about 360,000 clones, around 86% were seen once, and the ten largest hold about 3%.

This chain links TRBV19 with TRBJ1-4; D is perhaps TRBD1 (6 bases). The sequenced sample consisted of peripheral blood. The receptor's source is a human donor in a cohort sampled during active COVID-19. The CDR3 DNA is TGTGCCAGTACTGGCAGGGGATACGAAAAACTGTTTTTT. Translation gives CASTGRGYEKLFF.